What follows are 19 T cell receptor beta chains derived from one specimen sequenced in a study of tumor-infiltrating lymphocytes in primary liver carcinoma. Unsorted bulk tissue (roughly 20-31 mg) underwent RNA and DNA co-extraction. Total RNA amounting to about 520 ng was the source from which TCR beta cDNA was made with a constant-region primer. A slightly modified ARM-PCR protocol with three nested multiplex PCR rounds produced these TCR beta libraries. The first two PCR rounds used TRBV1-TRBV30 forward primers with a C-beta reverse primer, about 10 cycles each. Using its own MiXCR run on the multiplex PCR reads, TCRdb lists one record per CDR3 protein. The sample consists of 90,000 to 110,000 distinct CDR3 sequences, roughly four fifths of them appearing once. The sequenced material came from liver tumor tissue from sampling region 3. Regarding subset: tumor region T3, left-lateral pole. The receptors shown here come from a man in his forties with primary liver carcinoma and hepatitis B virus infection.

Remarks on this clonotype: An end of the junction differs from the germline gene, which may be a read error. The chain couples TRBV7-8 to TRBJ1-6, with D perhaps TRBD1 (5 bases). Germline V gene data show CDR1 as SGHVS and CDR2 as FQNEAQ. This CDR3 spans 17 amino acids. The CDR3 region has the DNA TGTGACAGCAGCTTACCCCCTCGCGGGACCCTTAATTCACCCTTCCACTTT. It encodes CDSSLPPRGTLNSPFHF.

The J gene is TRBJ2-7, the V gene TRBV18; TRBD1 is a possible D gene (5 bases). The CDR3 totals 15 residues. The germline V and J ends were trimmed by 1 base and 0 bases, with 10 bases remaining between them. Germline assignment: CDR1 KGHSH and CDR2 LQKENI. The CDR3 bases are TGTGCCAGCTCACCACAAGACAGAATCTCCTACGAGCAGTACTTC. Protein sequence: CASSPQDRISYEQYF. The full variable domain, with the rest looked up from reference TRBV18 and TRBJ2-7, is NAGVMQNPRHLVRRRGQEARLRCSPMKGHSHVYWYRQLPEEGLKFMVYLQKENIIDESGMPKERFSAEFPKEGPSILRIQQVVRGDSAAYFCASSPQDRISYEQYFGPGTRLTVT.

The chain uses TRBV11-2 and TRBJ2-5; D unclear. Trimming took off 7 bases at V and 3 bases at J, with 24 bases between the two ends. Germline CDR1 and CDR2: SGHAT and FQNNGV. The CDR3 runs 17 residues. In DNA form, the CDR3 reads TGTGCCAGCAATCCCACGGGCCAGCAGGTAGGGAAAGAGACCCAGTACTTC. Protein product: CASNPTGQQVGKETQYF.

In regard to this clonotype: At one end the junction does not follow the germline gene, possibly because of a read error. This chain uses TRBV4-1 with TRBJ2-1, with 7 bases lining up with TRBD2. CDR3 size: 14 residues. Germline CDR1 reads MGHRA; CDR2 reads YSYEKL. CDR3 region: CASSQDDKREGLVF. CDR3 DNA sequence: TGTGCCAGCAGCCAAGATGACAAGAGGGAGGGCCTGGTCTTC.

The table lists this clonotype with a count of one. A read error may account for a junction end that differs from germline. The chain combines TRBV11-3 with TRBJ1-5; D is undetermined. CDR1 is SGHNT, CDR2 YENEEA, per germline. This CDR3 has 15 amino acids. Here the CDR3 DNA reads TGTGCCAGCAGCTTAGATCTAGGGCTGGCTCAGCCCCATCATTTT. This gives the protein CASSLDLGLAQPHHF.

As for this clonotype: The CDR3 does not end in the conserved phenylalanine or tryptophan, so this is likely a read error. J is TRBJ2-5 and V is TRBV28; 8 nucleotides align to TRBD1. Losses at the gene ends were 6 bases for V and 4 bases for J; bases not matched to a gene: 7. The CDR3 length is 14 residues. Germline CDR1 is MDHEN and CDR2 is SYDVKM. As DNA, the CDR3 is TGTGCCAGCAGGCCGGACAGGGTGGTAGAGACCCAGTACTTA. Translating gives CASRPDRVVETQYL.

The chain carries TRBV29-1 and TRBJ2-1; D gene ambiguous. This CDR3 has 13 residues. Germline-derived CDR1 and CDR2 are SQVTM and ANQGSEA. V lost 7 bases, J lost 10 bases, and 20 bases lay in between. The CDR3 reads CSDARAFMREQFF. CDR3 nucleotides: TGCAGCGACGCCCGGGCCTTCATGAGGGAGCAGTTCTTC.

This chain joins TRBV6-2 or TRBV6-3 and TRBJ2-1, with D possibly being TRBD2 (5 bases). The CDR3 contains 16 residues. CDR1 is MNHEY, CDR2 SVGEGT, per germline. The germline V and J ends were trimmed by 4 bases and 11 bases, with 24 bases remaining between them. CDR3 residues: CASSFYIVGVEDKQFF. For the CDR3, the DNA is TGTGCCAGCAGTTTCTATATAGTGGGAGTCGAGGATAAGCAGTTCTTC.

Points on this clonotype: The junction departs from the called germline gene at one end, perhaps through a read error. The V and J genes are TRBV14 and TRBJ2-1, with 8 bases fitting TRBD2. The length of the CDR3 is 16 residues. Germline V gene sequence: CDR1 SGHDN, CDR2 FVKESK. The CDR3 bases are TGTGCCCGCAGTGCTGTAGCGGGATGGGTAAACAATGAGCAGATCTTC. Its translation: CARSAVAGWVNNEQIF.

In its sample, this clonotype was seen many times. The gene calls are TRBV24-1 and TRBJ2-1; weak D call: TRBD2 (6 bases). This CDR3 is 11 amino acids long. The germline V gene has CDR1 KGHDR and CDR2 SFDVKD. Trimming left V 10 bases short and J 8 bases short, with 11 bases between. The CDR3 region is CATGRDDEQFF. CDR3 coding DNA: TGTGCCACGGGGCGGGATGATGAGCAGTTCTTC.

The genes are TRBV12-3 or TRBV12-4 and TRBJ2-5; no reliable D call. V was shortened by 9 bases and J by 5 bases, with 16 bases between the two germline ends. The CDR3 sequence is 13 residues long. CDR3 region: CARSQRSQETQYF. CDR3 sequence (DNA): TGTGCCAGAAGTCAAAGGTCCCAGGAGACCCAGTACTTC.

As to this clonotype: The junction departs from germline at one end; a sequencing error may be responsible. The chain combines TRBV6-5 with TRBJ2-7, with D unresolved. The CDR3 extends over 16 amino acids. In germline, CDR1 is MNHEY, CDR2 SVGAGI. The DNA for the CDR3 is TGTGCCAGCAGTTACTCTGGCGGATTCAGCTCCTGCAAGCAATACTTC. It encodes CASSYSGGFSSCKQYF.

A remark on this clonotype: A much larger clone differs by one base, so this may be a read error. The rearrangement uses TRBV7-9 and TRBJ2-1; TRBD2 matches 9 bases. The CDR3 loop spans 15 amino acids. After removal of 1 base from V and 7 bases from J, the junction contained 5 bases not matched to a gene. Germline-derived CDR1 and CDR2 are SEHNR and FQNEAQ (reference sequence). The CDR3 sequence: CASSLVAGGTNEQFF. The CDR3 DNA reads as TGTGCCAGCAGCTTAGTGGCGGGAGGGACGAATGAGCAGTTCTTC.

A remark on this clonotype: The conserved final phenylalanine or tryptophan is absent from the CDR3, which likely points to a read error. The limits of the CDR3 on the DNA are not certain, so only TCRdb's listed CDR3 is given. V usage is TRBV4-2 and J usage is TRBJ2-3; the D call in the table, TRBD2, was not verified against the DNA. Looked up from germline, CDR1 is LGHNA and CDR2 is YNFKEQ. 16 amino acids form the CDR3, both terminal residues included. CDR3 region: CASSQDLGTRGGTHYI.

On this clonotype: Relative to the germline gene, one junction end is altered; a read error may explain this. The gene calls are TRBV7-2 and TRBJ2-7; the D gene is possibly TRBD2 (6 bases). Germline V gene sequence: CDR1 SGHTA, CDR2 FQGNSA. This CDR3 region has 14 residues. CDR3 protein: CASSLGQRASEQYF. The CDR3 DNA follows: TGTGCCAGCAGTTTAGGGCAGCGGGCCAGCGAGCAGTACTTC.

At least ten counts were recorded for this clonotype. V usage is TRBV28 and J usage is TRBJ2-1, with 7 bases identical to TRBD2. The V gene end was trimmed by 2 bases and the J gene end by 7 bases; junction bases not matched to a gene: 8. Germline CDR1 and CDR2: MDHEN and SYDVKM. The CDR3 has 15 residues. The CDR3 coding sequence is TGTGCCAGCAGTTTAGCGGGAGCTCTGGCGAATGAGCAGTTCTTC. Amino acids: CASSLAGALANEQFF.

V gene TRBV6-6 combines with J gene TRBJ2-1; 7 bases map to TRBD2. V gave up 0 bases and J gave up 8 bases; unmatched junction bases: 16. The CDR3 has 18 amino acids. CDR1 is MNHNY and CDR2 is SVGAGI in the germline V gene (reference sequence). The CDR3 DNA reads TGTGCCAGCAGTTACTCGATTGGGGGGACTAACCGGCAAGATGAGCAGTTCTTC. Protein sequence: CASSYSIGGTNRQDEQFF.

Concerning this clonotype itself: This CDR3 fails to terminate in the conserved phenylalanine or tryptophan, so it likely reflects a read error. No DNA is shown, since the ends of the CDR3 on it are uncertain; the CDR3 is the one TCRdb lists. The V gene is TRBV12-3 or TRBV12-4, the J gene TRBJ2-1; the table's D gene call, TRBD2, was not cross checked with the DNA. Including both end residues, the CDR3 is 13 amino acids long. The CDR3: CASSIRLAEVFVL.

A remark on this clonotype: A single base separates this from a much larger clone, so it may be a read error. The rearrangement uses TRBV6-1 and TRBJ1-1, with D possibly being TRBD1 (6 bases). V was cut by 6 bases and J by 6 bases, with 14 bases left in between. Germline loops: CDR1 MNHNS, CDR2 SASEGT. The CDR3 is made up of 13 amino acids. The CDR3 region has the DNA TGTGCCAGCAGGATAGGGGGAGTGGCTGAAGCTTTCTTT. This translates into CASRIGGVAEAFF.